The entry that follows covers one TCR beta chain sequence. Its antigen is not known. The data derive from a study of OX40 agonist ivuxolimab in advanced cancers. Study-wide points: Not determined was the antigen specificity of the expanded peripheral T cells.

The V gene's germline CDR1 is SNHLY and CDR2 FYNNEI. The CDR3 is 13 residues long. The V end was cut by 7 bases, the J end by 6 bases, with 13 bases between. TCRdb keeps only in-frame clones here, not all; method: immunoSEQ multiplex PCR. The sample has tens of thousands of clones, less than 90% seen once. Autoimmune disease history or systemic immunosuppression was exclusionary. V usage is TRBV2 and J usage is TRBJ1-5; D remains unclear. Sequences were derived from CD4+ or CD8+ T cells sorted from blood, sampled in a trial of the OX40 agonist ivuxolimab. The source is an adult with an advanced solid tumor such as melanoma, head and neck, liver or kidney cancer. The CDR3 sequence: CASNLFPSQPQHF. The CDR3 DNA sequence: TGTGCCAGCAATCTATTTCCGAGTCAGCCCCAGCATTTT.